This TCR beta chain was documented in a study of blood T cell repertoires in COVID-19. Study summary: Samples of COVID-19 (acute and convalescent) were obtained from the United States, Italy and Spain.

V was clipped by 3 bases and J by 4 bases, with 10 bases between them. There are 13 residues in the CDR3. TCRdb keeps only in-frame clones here, not all; method: immunoSEQ multiplex PCR. This table has 70,000 to 95,000 clones, 70% to 80% appearing once. This receptor was identified in a human donor in a cohort sampled during active COVID-19. The V call is TRBV12-3 or TRBV12-4, the J call TRBJ2-7; D is perhaps TRBD1 (5 bases). Sequenced input: peripheral blood. The CDR3 DNA sequence: TGTGCCAGCAGTTTTGTGCAGGGATACGAGCAGTACTTC. It translates to CASSFVQGYEQYF.